This entry features one T cell receptor beta chain sequence. What it recognizes is unknown. Assay used: immunoSEQ multiplex PCR; TCRdb lists only in-frame clones, some missing. The sample includes 80,000 to 100,000 clones, 65% to 90% seen only once; the top ten take 5.5% to 7%. This sample was taken from a study of T cell responses to AZD1222 COVID-19 vaccine. Whole-study findings and limits: Repertoire collection took place solely once the T cell response had peaked. Reportedly, close to half of spike-specific TCRs are directed against unmutated variant regions.

Germline assignment: CDR1 MNHEY and CDR2 SMNVEV (reference sequence). V lost 6 bases, J lost 6 bases, and 14 bases lay in between. The CDR3 contains 13 residues. The specimen comprised peripheral blood, sampled on day 0 of AZD1222 vaccination. The sequence came from an adult in good health. This chain connects TRBV27 to TRBJ1-1; D remains ambiguous. In DNA form, the CDR3 reads TGTGCCAGCAGCCAAACAGTGAGATCTGAAGCTTTCTTT. Protein product: CASSQTVRSEAFF.